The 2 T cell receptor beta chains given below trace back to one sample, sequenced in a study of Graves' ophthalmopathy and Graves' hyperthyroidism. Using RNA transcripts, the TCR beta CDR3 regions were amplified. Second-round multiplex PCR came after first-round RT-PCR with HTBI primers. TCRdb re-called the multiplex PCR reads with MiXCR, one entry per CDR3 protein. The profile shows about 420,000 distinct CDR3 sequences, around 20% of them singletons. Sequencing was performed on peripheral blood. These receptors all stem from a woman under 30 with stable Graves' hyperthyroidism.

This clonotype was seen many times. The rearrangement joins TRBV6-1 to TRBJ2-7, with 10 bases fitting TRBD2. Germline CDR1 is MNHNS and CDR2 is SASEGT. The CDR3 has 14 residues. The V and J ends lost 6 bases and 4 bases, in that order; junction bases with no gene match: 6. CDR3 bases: TGTGCCAGCAGCCGCGGACTAGCGGAATACGAGCAGTACTTC. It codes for CASSRGLAEYEQYF.

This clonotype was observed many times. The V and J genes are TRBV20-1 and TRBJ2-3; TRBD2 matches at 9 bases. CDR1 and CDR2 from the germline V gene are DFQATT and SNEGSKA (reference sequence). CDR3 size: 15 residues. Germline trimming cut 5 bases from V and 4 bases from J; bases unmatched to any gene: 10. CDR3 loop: CSAFPAGGGADTQYF. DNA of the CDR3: TGCAGTGCTTTTCCAGCGGGGGGTGGAGCAGATACGCAGTATTTT.